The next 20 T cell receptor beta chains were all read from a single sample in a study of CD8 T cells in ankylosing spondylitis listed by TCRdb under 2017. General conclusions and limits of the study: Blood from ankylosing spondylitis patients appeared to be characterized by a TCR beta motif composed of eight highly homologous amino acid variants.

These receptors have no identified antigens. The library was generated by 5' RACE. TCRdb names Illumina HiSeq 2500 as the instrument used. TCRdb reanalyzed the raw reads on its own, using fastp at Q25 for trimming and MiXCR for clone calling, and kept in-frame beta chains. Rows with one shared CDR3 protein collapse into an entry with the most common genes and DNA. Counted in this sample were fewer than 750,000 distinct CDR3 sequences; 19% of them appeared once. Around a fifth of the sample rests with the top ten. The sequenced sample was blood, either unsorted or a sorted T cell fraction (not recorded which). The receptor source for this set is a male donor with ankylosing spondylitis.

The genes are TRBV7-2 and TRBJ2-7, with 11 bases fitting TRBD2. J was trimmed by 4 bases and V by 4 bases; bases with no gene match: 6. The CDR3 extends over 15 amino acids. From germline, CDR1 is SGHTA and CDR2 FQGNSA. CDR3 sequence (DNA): TGTGCCAGCAGCTGGAGACTAGCGGGGAGTTACGAGCAGTACTTC. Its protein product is CASSWRLAGSYEQYF.

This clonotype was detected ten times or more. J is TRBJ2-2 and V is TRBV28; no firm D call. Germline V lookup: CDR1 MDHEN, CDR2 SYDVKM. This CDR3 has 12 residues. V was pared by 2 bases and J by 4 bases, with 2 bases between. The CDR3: CASSLLTGELFF. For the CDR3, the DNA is TGTGCCAGCAGTTTACTCACCGGGGAGCTGTTTTTT.

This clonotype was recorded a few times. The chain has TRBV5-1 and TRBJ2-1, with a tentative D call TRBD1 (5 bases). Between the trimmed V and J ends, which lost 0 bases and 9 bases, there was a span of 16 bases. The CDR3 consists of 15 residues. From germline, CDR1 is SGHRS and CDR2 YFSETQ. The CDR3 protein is CASSLARTPGSEQFF. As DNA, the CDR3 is TGCGCCAGCAGCTTGGCCCGGACACCTGGCAGTGAGCAGTTCTTC.

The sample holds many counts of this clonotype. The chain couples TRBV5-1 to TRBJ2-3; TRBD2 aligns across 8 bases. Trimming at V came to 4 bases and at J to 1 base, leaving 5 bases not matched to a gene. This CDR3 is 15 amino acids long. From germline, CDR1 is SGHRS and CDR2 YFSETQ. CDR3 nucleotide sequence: TGCGCCAGCAGCCCCACTAGCGGAGGCACAGATACGCAGTATTTT. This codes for CASSPTSGGTDTQYF.

The DNA of the CDR3 is TGTGCCAGCAGCTTAGAAGGGCGCTGGAAAGAGACCCAGTACTTC. Its translation: CASSLEGRWKETQYF. The chain recombines TRBV7-9 with TRBJ2-5, with D unclear. Germline loops: CDR1 SEHNR, CDR2 FQNEAQ (reference sequence). This CDR3 region has 15 residues. V was trimmed by 1 base and J by 3 bases, leaving 12 bases between them.

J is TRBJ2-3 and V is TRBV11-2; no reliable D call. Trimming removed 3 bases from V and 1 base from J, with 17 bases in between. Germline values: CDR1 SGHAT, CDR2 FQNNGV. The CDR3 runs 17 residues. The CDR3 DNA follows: TGTGCCAGCAGCTTTAACTCCGAGTCGTCCCGCACAGATACGCAGTATTTT. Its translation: CASSFNSESSRTDTQYF.

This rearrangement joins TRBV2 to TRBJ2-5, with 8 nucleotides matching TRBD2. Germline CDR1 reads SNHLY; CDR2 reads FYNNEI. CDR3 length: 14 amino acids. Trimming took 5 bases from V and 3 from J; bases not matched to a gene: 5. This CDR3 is CASSPIAGKETQYF. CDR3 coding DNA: TGTGCCAGCAGTCCTATAGCGGGGAAAGAGACCCAGTACTTC.

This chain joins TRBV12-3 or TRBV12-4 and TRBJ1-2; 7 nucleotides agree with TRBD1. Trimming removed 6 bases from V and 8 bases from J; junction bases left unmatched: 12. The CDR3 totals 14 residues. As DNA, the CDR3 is TGTGCCAGCAGGGAGGACAGGCCGGGTGGAGGCTACACCTTC. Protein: CASREDRPGGGYTF.

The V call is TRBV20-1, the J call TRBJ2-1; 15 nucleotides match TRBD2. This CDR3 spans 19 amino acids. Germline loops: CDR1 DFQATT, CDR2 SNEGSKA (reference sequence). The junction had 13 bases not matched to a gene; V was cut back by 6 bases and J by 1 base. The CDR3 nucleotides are TGCAGTGCCAACTTCCCGGGACTAGCGGGAGGCGGTTCCTACAATGAGCAGTTCTTC. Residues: CSANFPGLAGGGSYNEQFF.

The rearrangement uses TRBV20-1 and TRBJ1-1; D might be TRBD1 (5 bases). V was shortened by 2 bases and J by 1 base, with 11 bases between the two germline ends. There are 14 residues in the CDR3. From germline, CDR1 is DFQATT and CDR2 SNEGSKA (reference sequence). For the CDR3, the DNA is TGCAGTGCTAGATACTTTCAGGGGAACACTGAAGCTTTCTTT. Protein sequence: CSARYFQGNTEAFF.

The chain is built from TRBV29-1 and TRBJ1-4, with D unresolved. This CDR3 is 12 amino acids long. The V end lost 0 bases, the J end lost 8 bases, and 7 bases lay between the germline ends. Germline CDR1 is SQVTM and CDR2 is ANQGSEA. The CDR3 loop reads CSVEEAGEKLFF. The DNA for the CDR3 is TGCAGCGTTGAAGAGGCGGGGGAAAAACTGTTTTTT.

The CDR3 region has the DNA TGTGCCACCAGTGATTACACCAACAATCAGCCCCAGCATTTT. Translating gives CATSDYTNNQPQHF. This chain uses TRBV24-1 with TRBJ1-5; D is ambiguous. The CDR3 covers 14 residues. The V and J ends lost 2 bases and 3 bases respectively, with 7 bases between them. CDR1 and CDR2 (germline): KGHDR, SFDVKD.

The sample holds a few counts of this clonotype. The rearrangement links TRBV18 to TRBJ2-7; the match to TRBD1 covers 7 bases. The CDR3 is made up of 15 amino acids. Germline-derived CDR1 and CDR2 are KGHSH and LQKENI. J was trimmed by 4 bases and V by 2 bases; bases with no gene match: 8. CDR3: CASSPIPGQIYEQYF. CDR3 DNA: TGTGCCAGCTCACCAATCCCGGGACAGATATACGAGCAGTACTTC.

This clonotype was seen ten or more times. Written as DNA, the CDR3 is TGTGCCAGCAGCTTGTTCGATACGCAGTATTTT. Protein product: CASSLFDTQYF. The rearrangement joins TRBV11-2 to TRBJ2-3, with D uncertain. The CDR3 length is 11 residues. In germline, CDR1 is SGHAT, CDR2 FQNNGV. V was trimmed by 3 bases and J by 6 bases, leaving 4 bases between them.

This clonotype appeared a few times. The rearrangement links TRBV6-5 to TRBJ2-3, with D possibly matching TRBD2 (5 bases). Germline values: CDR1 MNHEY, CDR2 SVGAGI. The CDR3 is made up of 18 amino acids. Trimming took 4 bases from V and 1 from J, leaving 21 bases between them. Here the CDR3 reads CASSFNPKTSRGTDTQYF. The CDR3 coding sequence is TGTGCCAGCAGTTTCAACCCCAAGACGTCGCGGGGCACAGATACGCAGTATTTT.

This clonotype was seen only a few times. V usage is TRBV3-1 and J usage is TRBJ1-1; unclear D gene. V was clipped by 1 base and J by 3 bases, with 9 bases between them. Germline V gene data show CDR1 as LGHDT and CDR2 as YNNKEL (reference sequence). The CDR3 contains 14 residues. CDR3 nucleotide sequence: TGTGCCAGCAGCCAAGCCGGGATTGACACTGAAGCTTTCTTT. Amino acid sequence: CASSQAGIDTEAFF.

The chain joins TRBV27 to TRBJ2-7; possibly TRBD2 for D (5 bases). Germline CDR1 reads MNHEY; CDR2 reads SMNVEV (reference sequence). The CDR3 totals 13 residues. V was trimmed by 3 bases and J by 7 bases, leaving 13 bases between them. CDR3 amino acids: CASSFRPRGEQYF. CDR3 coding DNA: TGTGCCAGCAGTTTCCGCCCCCGAGGGGAGCAGTACTTC.

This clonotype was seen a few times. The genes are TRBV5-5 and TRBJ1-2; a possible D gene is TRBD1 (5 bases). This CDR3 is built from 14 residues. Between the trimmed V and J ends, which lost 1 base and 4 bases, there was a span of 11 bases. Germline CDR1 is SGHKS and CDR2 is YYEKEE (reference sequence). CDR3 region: CASSLLTGTYGYTF. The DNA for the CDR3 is TGTGCCAGCAGCTTGCTAACAGGCACCTATGGCTACACCTTC.

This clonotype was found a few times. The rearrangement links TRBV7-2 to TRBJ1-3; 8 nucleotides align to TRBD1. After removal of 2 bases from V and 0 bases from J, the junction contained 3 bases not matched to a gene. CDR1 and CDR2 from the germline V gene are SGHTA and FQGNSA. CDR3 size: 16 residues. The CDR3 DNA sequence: TGTGCCAGCAGCTTACAGGGGGCCTTCTCTGGAAACACCATATATTTT. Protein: CASSLQGAFSGNTIYF.

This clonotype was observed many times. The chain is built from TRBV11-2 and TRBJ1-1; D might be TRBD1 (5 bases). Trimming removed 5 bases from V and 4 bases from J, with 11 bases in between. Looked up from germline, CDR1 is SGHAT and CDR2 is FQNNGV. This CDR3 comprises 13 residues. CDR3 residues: CASSAGQITEAFF. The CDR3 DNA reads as TGTGCCAGCAGCGCCGGACAAATCACTGAAGCTTTCTTT.